The 14 T cell receptor beta chains below were found in one sample sequenced in a study of blood T cell repertoires in COVID-19. Data came from immunoSEQ multiplex PCR; TCRdb stores just in-frame clones and leaves some out. The table has 70,000 or so clones, 88% seen once; the top ten hold approximately 1.5%. The material sequenced was peripheral blood. These receptors were obtained from a human donor in a cohort sampled during active COVID-19.

This clone showed up just a few times. V usage is TRBV19 and J usage is TRBJ2-5; D not resolved. The V gene lost 4 bases and the J gene lost 5 bases, with 5 bases spanning the gap. Per the germline V gene, CDR1 is LNHDA and CDR2 is SQIVND (reference sequence). This CDR3 spans 11 amino acids. CDR3 in DNA: TGTGCCAGTAGTACCCGGGAGACCCAGTACTTC. This translates into CASSTRETQYF.

The gene calls are TRBV5-1 and TRBJ2-1; TRBD2 matches 8 bases. The length of the CDR3 is 14 residues. Unmatched junction bases numbered 4, after V lost 4 bases and J lost 4 bases. Germline V lookup: CDR1 SGHRS, CDR2 YFSETQ. The CDR3 DNA reads TGCGCCAGCAGCCCTAGCGGGCCATACAATGAGCAGTTCTTC. It codes for CASSPSGPYNEQFF.

This sequence joins TRBV4-1 and TRBJ2-6; 9 nucleotides line up with TRBD1. V lost 5 bases and J lost 4; bases outside the gene matches: 9. Germline-derived CDR1 and CDR2 are MGHRA and YSYEKL. The CDR3 totals 17 residues. The CDR3 region has the DNA TGCGCCAGCAGCTCCCCGGGACAGGGAGCCGGGGCCAACGTCCTGACTTTC. It is translated as CASSSPGQGAGANVLTF.

The gene calls are TRBV4-1 and TRBJ1-2, with D possibly TRBD1 on 5 matching bases. Germline-derived CDR1 and CDR2 are MGHRA and YSYEKL. V shed 0 bases and J shed 2 bases, with 13 bases lying between them. This CDR3 region has 16 residues. CDR3 sequence: CASSQEVTALNYGYTF. The CDR3 region has the DNA TGCGCCAGCAGCCAAGAGGTGACAGCATTAAACTATGGCTACACCTTC.

The gene calls are TRBV6-5 and TRBJ2-3; no firm D call. V was shortened by 2 bases and J by 0 bases, with 12 bases between the two germline ends. The CDR3 has 16 residues. The germline CDR1 and CDR2 sequences are MNHEY and SVGAGI. The CDR3 here is CASSYRQRSSTDTQYF. The CDR3, as DNA: TGTGCCAGCAGTTACCGGCAGCGAAGCAGCACAGATACGCAGTATTTT.

The chain combines TRBV5-5 with TRBJ2-7; D is unclear. This CDR3 is 13 amino acids long. The germline gives CDR1 SGHKS, CDR2 YYEKEE (reference sequence). V lost 3 bases to trimming and J lost 6 bases, with 13 bases between them. The CDR3 DNA follows: TGTGCCAGCAGCTCCCTACCTTCGGGCGAGCAGTACTTC. This translates into CASSSLPSGEQYF.

The CDR3 DNA reads TGCGCCAGCAGCTTGGAAGGGGTTAATCAGCCCCAGCATTTT. It translates to CASSLEGVNQPQHF. This chain joins TRBV5-1 and TRBJ1-5; weak D call: TRBD1 (5 bases). The CDR3 is made up of 14 amino acids. Germline V lookup: CDR1 SGHRS, CDR2 YFSETQ. Deletions cut 0 bases from V and 4 bases from J, with 8 bases between.

The chain links TRBV3-1 (or the pseudogene TRBV3-2) to TRBJ2-1; 9 nucleotides match TRBD2. The V segment lost 3 bases and the J segment 10 bases; nucleotides outside the gene matches: 4. Germline V CDR1 and CDR2: LGHDT, YNNKEL (reference sequence). This CDR3 is built from 13 residues. This CDR3 is CASSQGLASEQFF. Written as DNA, the CDR3 is TGTGCCAGCAGCCAGGGACTAGCTTCCGAGCAGTTCTTC.

The chain employs TRBV10-3 and TRBJ1-2, with TRBD1 identical over 8 bases. There are 16 residues in the CDR3. Germline lookup yields CDR1 ENHRY and CDR2 SYGVKD. V gave up 2 bases and J gave up 7 bases; unmatched junction bases: 12. The CDR3 region is CAISEDVTGTGGGYTF. CDR3 bases: TGTGCCATCAGTGAGGACGTAACCGGGACAGGAGGTGGCTACACCTTC.

The V and J genes are TRBV5-1 and TRBJ2-1; tentatively, D is TRBD2 (6 bases). The germline CDR1 and CDR2 sequences are SGHRS and YFSETQ. V lost 4 bases and J lost 2, with 19 bases in between. The CDR3 is 17 residues long. This chain's CDR3 is CASSINQRAPPYNEQFF. CDR3 in DNA: TGCGCCAGCAGCATAAATCAGCGGGCCCCCCCCTACAATGAGCAGTTCTTC. The whole variable domain, remainder taken from reference TRBV5-1 and TRBJ2-1, is KAGVTQTPRYLIKTRGQQVTLSCSPISGHRSVSWYQQTPGQGLQFLFEYFSETQRNKGNFPGRFSGRQFSNSRSEMNVSTLELGDSALYLCASSINQRAPPYNEQFFGPGTRLTVL.

V is TRBV6-5 and J is TRBJ1-6; D unclear. Germline V gives CDR1 MNHEY, CDR2 SVGAGI. Trimming took 4 bases from V and 0 from J, leaving 7 bases between them. The CDR3 is made up of 15 amino acids. The CDR3 loop reads CASSSVSSYNSPLHF. The DNA of the CDR3 is TGTGCCAGCAGTTCGGTTAGCTCCTATAATTCACCCCTCCACTTT.

The chain couples TRBV27 to TRBJ2-7, with D perhaps matching TRBD1 (5 bases). The V gene lost 6 bases and the J gene lost 1 base, with 10 bases spanning the gap. The germline CDR1 and CDR2 sequences are MNHEY and SMNVEV (reference sequence). This CDR3 region has 13 residues. The CDR3 DNA is TGTGCCAGCAGGACGACAGTTTCCTACGAGCAGTACTTC. This translates into CASRTTVSYEQYF.

The CDR3 region is CASSGTDIQNTEAFF. The CDR3 nucleotides read TGTGCCAGCAGCGGGACAGATATACAGAACACTGAAGCTTTCTTT. This sequence joins TRBV6-5 and TRBJ1-1; 7 bases are a match to TRBD1. The CDR3 totals 15 residues. V was clipped by 6 bases and J by 1 base; unmatched bases: 8. Looked up from germline, CDR1 is MNHEY and CDR2 is SVGAGI.

The V and J genes are TRBV29-1 and TRBJ1-1, with TRBD1 as a possible D gene (6 bases). Germline V lookup: CDR1 SQVTM, CDR2 ANQGSEA. Deletions cut 4 bases from V and 8 bases from J, with 14 bases between. The CDR3 runs 12 residues. CDR3 protein: CSVGGGSPEAFF. In DNA, the CDR3 is TGCAGCGTTGGAGGGGGTTCGCCAGAAGCTTTCTTT.